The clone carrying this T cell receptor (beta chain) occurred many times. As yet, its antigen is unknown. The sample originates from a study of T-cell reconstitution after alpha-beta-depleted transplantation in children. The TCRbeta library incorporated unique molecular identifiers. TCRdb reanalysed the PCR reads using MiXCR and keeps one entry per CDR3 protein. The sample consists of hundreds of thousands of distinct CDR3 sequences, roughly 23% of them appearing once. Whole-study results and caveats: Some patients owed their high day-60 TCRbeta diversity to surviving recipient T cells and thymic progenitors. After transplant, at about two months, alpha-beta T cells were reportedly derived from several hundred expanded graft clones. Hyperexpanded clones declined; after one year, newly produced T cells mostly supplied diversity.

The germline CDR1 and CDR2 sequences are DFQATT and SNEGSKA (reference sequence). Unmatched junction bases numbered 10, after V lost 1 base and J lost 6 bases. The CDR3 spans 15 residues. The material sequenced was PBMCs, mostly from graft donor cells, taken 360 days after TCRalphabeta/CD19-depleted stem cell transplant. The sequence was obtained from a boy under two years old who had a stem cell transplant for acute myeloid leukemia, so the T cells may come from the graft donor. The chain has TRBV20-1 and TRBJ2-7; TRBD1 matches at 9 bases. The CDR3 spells CSARVRGTGRSEQYF. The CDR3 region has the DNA TGCAGTGCTAGAGTAAGAGGGACAGGGAGGAGCGAGCAGTACTTC.